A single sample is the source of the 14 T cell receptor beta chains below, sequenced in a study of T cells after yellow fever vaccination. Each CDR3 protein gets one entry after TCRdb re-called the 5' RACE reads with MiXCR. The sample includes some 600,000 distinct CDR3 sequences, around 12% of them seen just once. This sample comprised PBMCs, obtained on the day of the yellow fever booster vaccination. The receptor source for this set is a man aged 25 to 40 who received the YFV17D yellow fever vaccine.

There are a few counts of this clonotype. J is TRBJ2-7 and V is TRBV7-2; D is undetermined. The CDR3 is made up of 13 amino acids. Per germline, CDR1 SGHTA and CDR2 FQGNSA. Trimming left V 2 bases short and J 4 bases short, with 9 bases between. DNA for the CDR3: TGTGCCAGCAGCTTACGGCTGAGTTACGAGCAGTACTTC. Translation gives CASSLRLSYEQYF.

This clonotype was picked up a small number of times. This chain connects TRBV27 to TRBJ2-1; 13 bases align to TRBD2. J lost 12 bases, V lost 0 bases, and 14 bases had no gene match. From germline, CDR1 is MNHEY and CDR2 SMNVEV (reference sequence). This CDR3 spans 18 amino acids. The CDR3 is CASSLSLLGGTSGKGQFF. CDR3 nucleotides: TGTGCCAGCAGTTTATCGCTGTTAGGCGGGACTAGCGGGAAAGGGCAGTTCTTC.

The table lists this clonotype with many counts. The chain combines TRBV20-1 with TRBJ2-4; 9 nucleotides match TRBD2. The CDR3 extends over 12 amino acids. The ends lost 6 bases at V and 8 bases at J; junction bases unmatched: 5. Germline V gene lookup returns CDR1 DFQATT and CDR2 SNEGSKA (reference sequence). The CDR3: CSAITSGYIQYF. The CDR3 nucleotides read TGCAGTGCCATTACTAGCGGGTACATTCAGTACTTC.

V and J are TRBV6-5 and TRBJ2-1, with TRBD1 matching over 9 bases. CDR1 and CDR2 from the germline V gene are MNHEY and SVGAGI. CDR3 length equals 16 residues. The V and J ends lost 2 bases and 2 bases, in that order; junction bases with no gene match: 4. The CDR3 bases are TGTGCCAGCAGTTACGGTGACAGGGGGACCTACAATGAGCAGTTCTTC. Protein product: CASSYGDRGTYNEQFF.

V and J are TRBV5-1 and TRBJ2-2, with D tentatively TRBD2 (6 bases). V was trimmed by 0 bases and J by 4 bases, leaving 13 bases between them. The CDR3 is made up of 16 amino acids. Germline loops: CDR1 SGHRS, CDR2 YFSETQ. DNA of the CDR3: TGCGCCAGCAGCTTGGCTGTGGGAGGCGTCACCGGGGAGCTGTTTTTT. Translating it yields CASSLAVGGVTGELFF.

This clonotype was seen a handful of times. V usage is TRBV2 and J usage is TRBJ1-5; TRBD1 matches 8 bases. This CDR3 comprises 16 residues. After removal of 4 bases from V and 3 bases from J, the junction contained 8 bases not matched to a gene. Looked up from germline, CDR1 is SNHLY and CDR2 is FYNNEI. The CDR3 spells CASSAFGQGSNQPQHF. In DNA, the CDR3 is TGTGCCAGCAGTGCGTTCGGACAGGGTTCCAATCAGCCCCAGCATTTT.

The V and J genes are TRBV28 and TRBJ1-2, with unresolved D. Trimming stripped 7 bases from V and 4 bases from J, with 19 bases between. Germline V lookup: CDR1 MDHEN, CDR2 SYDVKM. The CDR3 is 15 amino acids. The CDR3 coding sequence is TGTGCCAGCAATTCGCAGGCTCTAATCCCCTATGGCTACACCTTC. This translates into CASNSQALIPYGYTF.

CDR3 sequence: CAISELKSEQYF. CDR3 in DNA: TGTGCCATCAGTGAGCTTAAGTCCGAGCAGTACTTC. V is TRBV10-3 and J is TRBJ2-7; D is ambiguous. The CDR3 spans 12 residues. The germline V gene encodes CDR1 ENHRY and CDR2 SYGVKD. Trimming cost V 2 bases and J 6 bases, with 8 bases left between them.

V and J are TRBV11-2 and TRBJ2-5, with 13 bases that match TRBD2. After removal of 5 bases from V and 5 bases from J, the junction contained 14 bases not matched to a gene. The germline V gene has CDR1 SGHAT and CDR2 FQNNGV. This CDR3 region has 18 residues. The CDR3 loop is CASSPRGTSGIRGETQYF. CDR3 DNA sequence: TGTGCCAGCAGCCCCAGGGGGACTAGCGGGATACGTGGGGAGACCCAGTACTTC.

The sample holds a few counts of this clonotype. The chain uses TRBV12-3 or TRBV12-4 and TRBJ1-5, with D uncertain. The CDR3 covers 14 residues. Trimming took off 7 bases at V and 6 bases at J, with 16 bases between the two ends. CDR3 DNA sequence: TGTGCCAGCACCCAAAATTCCCTCGTTCAGCCCCAGCATTTT. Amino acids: CASTQNSLVQPQHF.

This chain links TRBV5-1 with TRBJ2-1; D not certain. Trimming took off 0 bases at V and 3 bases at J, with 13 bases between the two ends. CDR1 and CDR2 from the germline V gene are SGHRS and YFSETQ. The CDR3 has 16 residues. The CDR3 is CASSLGAALLYNEQFF. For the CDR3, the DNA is TGCGCCAGCAGCTTGGGGGCGGCCCTCCTCTACAATGAGCAGTTCTTC.

The DNA of the CDR3 is TGCAGTGCCAGCGGCCTAGCGGGTTTATACATTCAGTACTTC. Its translation is CSASGLAGLYIQYF. The chain uses TRBV20-1 and TRBJ2-4; the match to TRBD2 covers 8 bases. V shed 6 bases, J shed 8 bases, and the junction held 12 bases outside the gene matches. This CDR3 is 14 amino acids long. Germline CDR1 is DFQATT and CDR2 is SNEGSKA (reference sequence).

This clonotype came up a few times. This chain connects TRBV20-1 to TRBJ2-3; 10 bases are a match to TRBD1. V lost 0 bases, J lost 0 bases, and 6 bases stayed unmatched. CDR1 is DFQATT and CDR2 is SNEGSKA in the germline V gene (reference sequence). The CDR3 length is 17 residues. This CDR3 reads CSARDIRTGGSTDTQYF. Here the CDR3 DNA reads TGCAGTGCTAGAGATATCCGGACAGGGGGAAGCACAGATACGCAGTATTTT.

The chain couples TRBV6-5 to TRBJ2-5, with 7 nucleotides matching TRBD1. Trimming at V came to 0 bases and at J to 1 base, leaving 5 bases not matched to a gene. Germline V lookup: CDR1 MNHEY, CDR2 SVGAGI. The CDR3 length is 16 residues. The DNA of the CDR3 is TGTGCCAGCAGTTACTCGCGGGCAGGGGGCCAAGAGACCCAGTACTTC. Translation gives CASSYSRAGGQETQYF.